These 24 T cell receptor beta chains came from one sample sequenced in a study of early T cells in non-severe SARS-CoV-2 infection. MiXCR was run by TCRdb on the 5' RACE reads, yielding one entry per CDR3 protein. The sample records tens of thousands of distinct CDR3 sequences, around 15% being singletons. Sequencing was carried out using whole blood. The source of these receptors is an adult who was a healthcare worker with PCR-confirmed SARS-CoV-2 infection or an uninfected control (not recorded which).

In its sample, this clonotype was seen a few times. The CDR3 nucleotides are TGTGCCAGCAGCCAATTCCGGTTAACAAGTTTTCCGGGACAGACGTACTACGAGCAGTACTTC. It specifies CASSQFRLTSFPGQTYYEQYF. V is TRBV3-1 and J is TRBJ2-7, with 7 bases that match TRBD1. The CDR3 is 21 residues long. Germline V gene sequence: CDR1 LGHDT, CDR2 YNNKEL (reference sequence). V lost 2 bases to trimming and J lost 3 bases; unmatched junction nucleotides: 25.

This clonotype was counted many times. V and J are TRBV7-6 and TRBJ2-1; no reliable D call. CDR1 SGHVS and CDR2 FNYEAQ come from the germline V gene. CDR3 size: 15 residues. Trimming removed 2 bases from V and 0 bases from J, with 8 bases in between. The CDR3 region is CASSLQQSSYNEQFF. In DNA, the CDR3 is TGTGCCAGCAGCTTACAGCAAAGCTCCTACAATGAGCAGTTCTTC.

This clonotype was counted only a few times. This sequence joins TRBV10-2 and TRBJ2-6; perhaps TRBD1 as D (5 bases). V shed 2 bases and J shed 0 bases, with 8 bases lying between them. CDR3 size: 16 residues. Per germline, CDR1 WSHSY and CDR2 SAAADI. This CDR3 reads CASSEQGTSGANVLTF. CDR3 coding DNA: TGCGCCAGCAGTGAGCAGGGAACCTCTGGGGCCAACGTCCTGACTTTC.

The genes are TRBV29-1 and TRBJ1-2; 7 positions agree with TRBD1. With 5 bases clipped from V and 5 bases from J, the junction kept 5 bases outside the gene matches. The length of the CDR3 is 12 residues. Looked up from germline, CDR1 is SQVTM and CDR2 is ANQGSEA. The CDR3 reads CSVTGAGYGYTF. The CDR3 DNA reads TGCAGCGTTACAGGGGCCGGGTATGGCTACACCTTC.

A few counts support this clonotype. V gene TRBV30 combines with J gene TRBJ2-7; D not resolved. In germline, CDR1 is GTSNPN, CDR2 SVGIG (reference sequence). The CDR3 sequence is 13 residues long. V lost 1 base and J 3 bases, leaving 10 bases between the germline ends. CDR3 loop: CAWSDIYVYEQYF. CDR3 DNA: TGTGCCTGGAGTGATATATACGTCTACGAGCAGTACTTC. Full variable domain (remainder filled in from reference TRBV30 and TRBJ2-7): SQTIHQWPATLVQPVGSPLSLECTVEGTSNPNLYWYRQAAGRGLQLLFYSVGIGQISSEVPQNLSASRPQDRQFILSSKKLLLSDSGFYLCAWSDIYVYEQYFGPGTRLTVT.

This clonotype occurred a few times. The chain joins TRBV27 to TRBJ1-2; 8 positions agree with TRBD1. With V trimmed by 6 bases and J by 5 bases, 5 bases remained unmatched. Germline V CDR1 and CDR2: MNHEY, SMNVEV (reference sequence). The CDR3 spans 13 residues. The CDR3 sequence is CASRRDRTYGYTF. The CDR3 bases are TGTGCCAGCAGGAGGGACAGGACTTATGGCTACACCTTC.

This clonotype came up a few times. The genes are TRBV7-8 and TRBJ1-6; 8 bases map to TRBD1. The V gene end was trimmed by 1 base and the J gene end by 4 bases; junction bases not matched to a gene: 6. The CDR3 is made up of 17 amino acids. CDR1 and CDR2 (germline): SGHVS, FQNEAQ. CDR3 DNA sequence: TGTGCCAGCAGCTTAGAGGGACAGGTTGCTTATAATTCACCCCTCCACTTT. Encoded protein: CASSLEGQVAYNSPLHF.

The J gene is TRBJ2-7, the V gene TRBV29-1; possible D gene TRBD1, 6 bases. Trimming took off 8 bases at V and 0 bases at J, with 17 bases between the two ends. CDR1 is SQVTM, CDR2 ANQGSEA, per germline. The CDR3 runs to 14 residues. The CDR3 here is CSPKDSNSSYEQYF. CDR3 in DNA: TGCAGCCCAAAGGACAGCAACAGCTCCTACGAGCAGTACTTC.

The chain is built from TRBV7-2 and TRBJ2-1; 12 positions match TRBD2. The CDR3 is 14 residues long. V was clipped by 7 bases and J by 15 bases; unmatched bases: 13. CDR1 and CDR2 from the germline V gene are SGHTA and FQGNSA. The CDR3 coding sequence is TGTGCCAGCACCCTAGCGCCTAGCGGGGGGGACTGGTTCTTC. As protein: CASTLAPSGGDWFF. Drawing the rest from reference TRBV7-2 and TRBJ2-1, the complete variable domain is GAGVSQSPSNKVTEKGKDVELRCDPISGHTALYWYRQSLGQGLEFLIYFQGNSAPDKSGLPSDRFSAERTGGSVSTLTIQRTQQEDSAVYLCASTLAPSGGDWFFGPGTRLTVL.

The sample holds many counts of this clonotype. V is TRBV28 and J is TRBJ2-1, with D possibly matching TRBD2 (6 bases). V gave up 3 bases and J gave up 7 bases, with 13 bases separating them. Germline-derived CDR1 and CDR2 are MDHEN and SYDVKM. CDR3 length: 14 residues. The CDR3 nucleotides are TGTGCCAGCAGTTTCCCCAGCGGGCGTAATGAGCAGTTCTTC. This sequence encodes CASSFPSGRNEQFF.

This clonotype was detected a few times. This CDR3 is CASSYAGQGGNYGYTF. As DNA, the CDR3 is TGTGCCAGCAGTTACGCGGGACAGGGAGGGAACTATGGCTACACCTTC. This rearrangement joins TRBV6-5 to TRBJ1-2, with TRBD1 identical over 9 bases. With 2 bases clipped from V and 2 bases from J, the junction kept 6 bases outside the gene matches. The CDR3 runs 16 residues. Germline loops: CDR1 MNHEY, CDR2 SVGAGI.

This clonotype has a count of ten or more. The CDR3 DNA is TGTGCCAGCAGCTTGACCGGGACTCCTTATGGCGGGGAGCTGTTTTTT. Amino acids: CASSLTGTPYGGELFF. V gene TRBV5-8 combines with J gene TRBJ2-2; possible D gene TRBD2, 6 bases. Trimming pared 1 base from V and 7 bases from J, leaving 17 bases between. From germline, CDR1 is SGHTS and CDR2 YDEGEE. This CDR3 comprises 16 residues. The full variable domain, rest sourced from reference TRBV5-8 and TRBJ2-2, is EAGVTQSPTHLIKTRGQQATLRCSPISGHTSVYWYQQALGLGLQFLLWYDEGEERNRGNFPPRFSGRQFPNYSSELNVNALELEDSALYLCASSLTGTPYGGELFFGEGSRLTVL.

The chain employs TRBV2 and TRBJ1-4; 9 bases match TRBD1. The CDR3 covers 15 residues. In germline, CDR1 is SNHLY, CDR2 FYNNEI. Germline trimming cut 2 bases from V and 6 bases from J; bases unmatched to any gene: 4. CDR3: CASSEPTGGYEKLFF. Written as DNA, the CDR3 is TGTGCCAGCAGTGAACCGACAGGGGGATATGAAAAACTGTTTTTT.

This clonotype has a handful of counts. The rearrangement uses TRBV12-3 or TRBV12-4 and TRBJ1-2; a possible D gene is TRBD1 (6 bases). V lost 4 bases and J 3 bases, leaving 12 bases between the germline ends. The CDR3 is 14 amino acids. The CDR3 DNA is TGTGCCAGCAGTTCCGGGACAACCGACTATGGCTACACCTTC. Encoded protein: CASSSGTTDYGYTF.

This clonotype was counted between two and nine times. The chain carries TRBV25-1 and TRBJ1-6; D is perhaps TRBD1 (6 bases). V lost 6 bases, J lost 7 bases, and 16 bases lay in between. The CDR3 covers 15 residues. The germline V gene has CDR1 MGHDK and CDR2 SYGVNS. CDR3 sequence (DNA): TGTGCCAGCAGCCCCAGACAGGTGTGGAATTCACCCCTCCACTTT. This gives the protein CASSPRQVWNSPLHF.

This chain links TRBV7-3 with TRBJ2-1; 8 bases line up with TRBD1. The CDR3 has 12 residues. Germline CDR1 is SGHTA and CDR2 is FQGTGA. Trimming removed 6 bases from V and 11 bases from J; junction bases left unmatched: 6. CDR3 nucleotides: TGTGCCAGCAGTTCCGACAGGGGAAAGCAGTTCTTC. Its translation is CASSSDRGKQFF.

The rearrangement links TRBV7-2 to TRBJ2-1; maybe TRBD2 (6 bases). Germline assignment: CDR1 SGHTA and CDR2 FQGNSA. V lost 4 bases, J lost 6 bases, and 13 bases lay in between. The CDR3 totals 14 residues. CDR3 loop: CASSSGLIPNEQFF. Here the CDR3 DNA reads TGTGCCAGCAGCTCGGGACTGATTCCCAATGAGCAGTTCTTC.

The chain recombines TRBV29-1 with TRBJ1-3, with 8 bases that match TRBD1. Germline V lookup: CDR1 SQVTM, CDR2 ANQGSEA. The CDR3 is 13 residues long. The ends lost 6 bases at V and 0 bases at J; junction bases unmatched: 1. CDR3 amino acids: CSVTGGSGNTIYF. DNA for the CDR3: TGCAGCGTCACAGGGGGCTCTGGAAACACCATATATTTT.

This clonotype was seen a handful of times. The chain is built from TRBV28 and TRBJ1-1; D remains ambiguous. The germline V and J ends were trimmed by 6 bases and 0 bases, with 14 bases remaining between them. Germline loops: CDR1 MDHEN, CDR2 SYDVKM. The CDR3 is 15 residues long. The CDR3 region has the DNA TGTGCCAGCAGCACAAGCAGTTCCTTGAACACTGAAGCTTTCTTT. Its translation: CASSTSSSLNTEAFF.

The CDR3 DNA reads TGTGCCAGCAGCTTCAGGGAAGGTGGCTACACCTTC. Its translation: CASSFREGGYTF. The rearrangement uses TRBV13 and TRBJ1-2; perhaps TRBD1 as D (5 bases). V lost 3 bases to trimming and J lost 7 bases, with 9 bases between them. The CDR3 is 12 amino acids. Looked up from germline, CDR1 is PRHDT and CDR2 is FYEKMQ (reference sequence).

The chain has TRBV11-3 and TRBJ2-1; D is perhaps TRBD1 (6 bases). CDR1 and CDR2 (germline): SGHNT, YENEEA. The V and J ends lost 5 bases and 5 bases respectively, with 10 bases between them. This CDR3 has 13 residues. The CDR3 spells CASSPHRDNEQFF. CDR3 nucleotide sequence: TGTGCCAGCAGCCCACACAGGGACAATGAGCAGTTCTTC.

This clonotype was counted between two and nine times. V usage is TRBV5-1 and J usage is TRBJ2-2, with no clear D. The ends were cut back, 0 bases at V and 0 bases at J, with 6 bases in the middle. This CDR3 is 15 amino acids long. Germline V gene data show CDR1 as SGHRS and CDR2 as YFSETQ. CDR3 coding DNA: TGCGCCAGCAGCTTGGTGGGCCCGAACACCGGGGAGCTGTTTTTT. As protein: CASSLVGPNTGELFF.

DNA of the CDR3: TGTGCCAGCAGTTTACGGGGAGCGGGCGATGGCTACACCTTC. It is translated as CASSLRGAGDGYTF. The chain recombines TRBV12-3 or TRBV12-4 with TRBJ1-2; D unclear. V dropped 2 bases and J dropped 6 bases, with 13 bases sitting between them. The CDR3 runs to 14 residues.

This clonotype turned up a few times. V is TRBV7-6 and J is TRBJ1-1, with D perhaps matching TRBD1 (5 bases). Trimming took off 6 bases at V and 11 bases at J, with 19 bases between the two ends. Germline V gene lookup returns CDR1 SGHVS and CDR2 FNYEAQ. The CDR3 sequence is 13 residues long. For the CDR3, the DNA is TGTGCCAGCAGTCCCAAACCCGGCGGGGGGGCTTTCTTT. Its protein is CASSPKPGGGAFF. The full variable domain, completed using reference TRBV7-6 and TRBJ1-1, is GAGVSQSPRYKVTKRGQDVALRCDPISGHVSLYWYRQALGQGPEFLTYFNYEAQQDKSGLPNDRFSAERPEGSISTLTIQRTEQRDSAMYRCASSPKPGGGAFFGQGTRLTVV.